Below are 12 T cell receptor beta chains sequenced from a single sample in a study of blood T cell repertoires in COVID-19. Clones were sequenced by immunoSEQ multiplex PCR, and TCRdb holds only the in-frame ones, with some missing. The data show approximately 360,000 clones, with approximately 87% seen just once and more than 0.85% held by the top ten. The specimen sequenced was PBMCs or T cells enriched from blood (not recorded which). Every receptor here comes from a woman younger than 45 with acute COVID-19.

This chain uses TRBV5-6 with TRBJ1-3; perhaps TRBD1 as D (6 bases). CDR1 is SGHDT, CDR2 YYEEEE, per germline. The CDR3 length is 16 residues. V was shortened by 3 bases and J by 0 bases, with 13 bases between the two germline ends. The DNA of the CDR3 is TGTGCCAGCAGCTCGGCTGGGGGCTCCTCTGGAAACACCATATATTTT. This sequence encodes CASSSAGGSSGNTIYF.

This clone occurred once. The chain has TRBV5-1 and TRBJ2-7, with a possible D match to TRBD1 (5 bases). CDR1 SGHRS and CDR2 YFSETQ come from the germline V gene. V was shortened by 0 bases and J by 3 bases, with 10 bases between the two germline ends. CDR3 size: 14 residues. This CDR3 is CASSLEDSLYEQYF. The CDR3, as DNA: TGCGCCAGCAGCTTGGAAGACAGCCTCTACGAGCAGTACTTC.

The chain couples TRBV2 to TRBJ1-1; 8 bases agree with TRBD1. V was pared by 8 bases and J by 10 bases, with 15 bases of the junction left unmatched. The CDR3 has 14 amino acids. Germline V gives CDR1 SNHLY, CDR2 FYNNEI. The CDR3 here is CASLATGTGLRAFF. CDR3 coding DNA: TGTGCCAGCTTAGCAACCGGGACAGGCTTACGAGCTTTCTTT. The full variable domain, rest sourced from reference TRBV2 and TRBJ1-1, is EPEVTQTPSHQVTQMGQEVILRCVPISNHLYFYWYRQILGQKVEFLVSFYNNEISEKSEIFDDQFSVERPDGSNFTLKIRSTKLEDSAMYFCASLATGTGLRAFFGQGTRLTVV.

The chain employs TRBV20-1 and TRBJ1-6; the D gene is possibly TRBD1 (5 bases). Germline lookup yields CDR1 DFQATT and CDR2 SNEGSKA (reference sequence). The CDR3 is made up of 17 amino acids. V was pared by 3 bases and J by 7 bases, with 22 bases between. The CDR3 is CSASQIGLGLTNSPLHF. In DNA form, the CDR3 reads TGCAGTGCTAGTCAGATCGGGTTGGGACTGACCAATTCACCCCTCCACTTT.

The V and J genes are TRBV10-3 and TRBJ1-2; perhaps TRBD1 as D (6 bases). Germline loops: CDR1 ENHRY, CDR2 SYGVKD. Trimming removed 9 bases at V and 8 bases at J, with 19 bases between. The CDR3 extends over 13 amino acids. CDR3 sequence: CAIEAYRDLGYTF. The CDR3 DNA is TGTGCCATAGAGGCCTACAGGGACCTGGGCTACACCTTC.

The chain employs TRBV5-1 and TRBJ2-1; D call uncertain. Germline-derived CDR1 and CDR2 are SGHRS and YFSETQ. This CDR3 spans 15 amino acids. V was cut by 0 bases and J by 0 bases, with 7 bases left in between. CDR3 in amino acids: CASSLGISSYNEQFF. CDR3 nucleotide sequence: TGCGCCAGCAGCTTGGGAATCAGCTCCTACAATGAGCAGTTCTTC.

The V call is TRBV3-1 (or the pseudogene TRBV3-2), the J call TRBJ2-7; tentative D call: TRBD1 (6 bases). The germline V gene encodes CDR1 LGHDT and CDR2 YNNKEL (reference sequence). The CDR3 is 15 residues long. V lost 4 bases to trimming and J lost 2 bases, with 15 bases between them. CDR3 DNA: TGTGCCAGCAGCCCCACCCGGCCAGGGGCCTACGAGCAGTACTTC. It specifies CASSPTRPGAYEQYF.

The chain recombines TRBV18 with TRBJ2-5; D unclear. Germline values: CDR1 KGHSH, CDR2 LQKENI. This CDR3 has 13 residues. V was shortened by 3 bases and J by 5 bases, with 10 bases between the two germline ends. The CDR3 loop reads CASSPEPMETQYF. Here the CDR3 DNA reads TGTGCCAGCTCACCGGAGCCAATGGAGACCCAGTACTTC.

This chain uses TRBV6-5 with TRBJ2-2, with D possibly being TRBD2 (6 bases). The length of the CDR3 is 14 residues. Germline lookup yields CDR1 MNHEY and CDR2 SVGAGI. V lost 7 bases and J lost 5, with 14 bases in between. CDR3 in amino acids: CASIKAGRTGELFF. In DNA, the CDR3 is TGTGCCAGCATCAAAGCAGGGAGGACCGGGGAGCTGTTTTTT.

The rearrangement uses TRBV7-3 and TRBJ2-1; 10 positions match TRBD2. The V segment lost 5 bases and the J segment 6 bases; nucleotides outside the gene matches: 7. The germline V gene encodes CDR1 SGHTA and CDR2 FQGTGA. This CDR3 contains 15 residues. In nucleotides, the CDR3 is TGTGCCAGCAGCCAGGGACTAGCGTATCCCAATGAGCAGTTCTTC. Its protein is CASSQGLAYPNEQFF. Full variable domain (outside the CDR3, taken from reference TRBV7-3 and TRBJ2-1): GAGVSQTPSNKVTEKGKYVELRCDPISGHTALYWYRQSLGQGPEFLIYFQGTGAADDSGLPNDRFFAVRPEGSVSTLKIQRTERGDSAVYLCASSQGLAYPNEQFFGPGTRLTVL.

V gene TRBV11-2 combines with J gene TRBJ2-3; 8 bases are shared with TRBD2. J gave up 4 bases and V 6 bases, and 12 bases lay outside the gene matches. The length of the CDR3 is 16 residues. CDR1 and CDR2 (germline): SGHAT, FQNNGV. The CDR3 region is CASSLSVSGGADTQYF. The CDR3 region has the DNA TGTGCCAGCAGTCTAAGTGTCAGCGGGGGTGCAGATACGCAGTATTTT.

The chain combines TRBV9 with TRBJ2-7, with D possibly being TRBD2 (5 bases). This CDR3 is built from 14 residues. CDR1 and CDR2 from the germline V gene are SGDLS and YYNGEE. V dropped 4 bases and J dropped 5 bases, with 16 bases sitting between them. The DNA for the CDR3 is TGTGCCAGCAGCCCCGGACTCATCCCTGACGAGCAGTACTTC. This encodes CASSPGLIPDEQYF. The full variable domain, its missing parts supplied by reference TRBV9 and TRBJ2-7, is DSGVTQTPKHLITATGQRVTLRCSPRSGDLSVYWYQQSLDQGLQFLIQYYNGEERAKGNILERFSAQQFPDLHSELNLSSLELGDSALYFCASSPGLIPDEQYFGPGTRLTVT.